These 8 T cell receptor beta chains were all obtained from the same sample, sequenced in a study of vaccination effects on CD4 cells after COVID-19. Viral peptide pools were used in the ViraFEST assay to expand antigen-specific CD4+ T cells, and sequencing came afterward. Culture proceeded for under twelve days, and CD4+ T cells were then isolated. A PCR test confirmed that the person had SARS-CoV-2 infection between March and December 2020. The assay was immunoSEQ multiplex PCR, and TCRdb's table has in-frame clones only and misses some. The sample holds more than 20,000 clones, approximately 80% seen once. For these receptors, no antigen is known. The material sequenced was CD4+ T cells from PBMCs cultured with HCoV-NL63 spike peptides, taken before COVID-19 vaccination. The source of these receptors is a human donor who had a prior SARS-CoV-2 infection.

The J gene is TRBJ2-5, the V gene TRBV7-9; no clear D. CDR1 and CDR2 (germline): SEHNR, FQNEAQ (reference sequence). The CDR3 extends over 13 amino acids. V lost 3 bases and J lost 5, with 10 bases in between. This CDR3 is CASSFPSQETQYF. DNA of the CDR3: TGTGCCAGCAGCTTTCCCTCGCAGGAGACCCAGTACTTC.

J is TRBJ2-3 and V is TRBV5-1; D is uncertain. The V end was cut by 4 bases, the J end by 2 bases, with 11 bases between. Germline V CDR1 and CDR2: SGHRS, YFSETQ. The CDR3 runs 14 residues. The CDR3 DNA is TGCGCCAGCAGCCCGTGGACCACCACAGATACGCAGTATTTT. Its translation is CASSPWTTTDTQYF. The full variable domain, with the rest looked up from reference TRBV5-1 and TRBJ2-3, is KAGVTQTPRYLIKTRGQQVTLSCSPISGHRSVSWYQQTPGQGLQFLFEYFSETQRNKGNFPGRFSGRQFSNSRSEMNVSTLELGDSALYLCASSPWTTTDTQYFGPGTRLTVL.

This clone was observed once. The gene calls are TRBV10-3 and TRBJ2-5; the match to TRBD2 covers 8 bases. The CDR3 has 16 residues. Per germline, CDR1 ENHRY and CDR2 SYGVKD. V lost 2 bases, J lost 4 bases, and 9 bases stayed unmatched. The CDR3 nucleotides are TGTGCCATCAGTGAGGCCAGGGCGGGAGGCTTAGAGACCCAGTACTTC. Translation: CAISEARAGGLETQYF.

This rearrangement joins TRBV6-2 or TRBV6-3 to TRBJ2-1; D might be TRBD2 (5 bases). In germline, CDR1 is MNHEY, CDR2 SVGEGT. V lost 2 bases, J lost 3 bases, and 20 bases lay in between. This CDR3 region has 18 residues. CDR3 in DNA: TGTGCCAGCAGTTACAGCGGAAGGTTCTCCAGTTTCTACAATGAGCAGTTCTTC. As protein: CASSYSGRFSSFYNEQFF.

This clone was picked up a small number of times. This chain uses TRBV10-3 with TRBJ2-2, with D uncertain. The V end lost 11 bases, the J end lost 0 bases, and 4 bases lay between the germline ends. CDR3 length: 11 amino acids. Per the germline V gene, CDR1 is ENHRY and CDR2 is SYGVKD. CDR3 amino acids: CASPNTGELFF. CDR3 in DNA: TGTGCCTCGCCGAACACCGGGGAGCTGTTTTTT.

The chain carries TRBV23-1 and TRBJ1-4; D gene ambiguous. TRBV23-1 counts as an open reading frame of uncertain function. The CDR3 consists of 14 residues. The V gene lost 3 bases and the J gene lost 0 bases, with 5 bases spanning the gap. The CDR3 region has the DNA TGCGCCAGCAGTCAGGACCCAACTAATGAAAAACTGTTTTTT. Translating it yields CASSQDPTNEKLFF.

The rearrangement joins TRBV3-1 (or the pseudogene TRBV3-2) to TRBJ1-2, with D hard to call. The CDR3 covers 14 residues. V lost 1 base and J lost 4, with 10 bases in between. Germline V gene sequence: CDR1 LGHDT, CDR2 YNNKEL (reference sequence). CDR3 sequence (DNA): TGTGCCAGCAGCCAAGGGGGTCTTGGCTATGGCTACACCTTC. Translating it yields CASSQGGLGYGYTF.

The genes are TRBV7-3 and TRBJ2-5; D is undetermined. V was trimmed by 2 bases and J by 1 base, leaving 8 bases between them. CDR3 length: 14 amino acids. Germline-derived CDR1 and CDR2 are SGHTA and FQGTGA. CDR3 DNA sequence: TGTGCCAGCAGCTTATTTGGCGGCCAAGAGACCCAGTACTTC. Translation gives CASSLFGGQETQYF.